This T cell receptor (beta chain) was obtained from a study of blood T cells in healthy people across ages. A J-beta primer mix and a sample-barcoded 5' primer were used in a second PCR of about 7 to 12 cycles. Each TCR beta cDNA got a 12-nucleotide random molecular identifier. TCRdb passed the 5' RACE reads through MiXCR, listing each CDR3 protein once. The table records some 1.7 million distinct CDR3 sequences, approximately 30% of them present only once. This CDR3 spans 14 amino acids. V lost 3 bases and J lost 0, with 6 bases in between. CDR1 and CDR2 (germline): SGHDT, YYEEEE. The draw of peripheral blood yielded roughly 9.1 milliliters from each donor. Details on this clonotype: This CDR3 fails to terminate in the conserved phenylalanine or tryptophan, so it likely reflects a read error.

The J gene is TRBJ2-2, the V gene TRBV5-6; tentatively, D is TRBD1 (5 bases). The clonotype was recovered from a woman aged 25 to 39 in good health. The specimen was blood. The CDR3 here is CASSWTTNTGELFL. For the CDR3, the DNA is TGTGCCAGCAGCTGGACAACGAACACCGGGGAGCTGTTTTTG.